Below are 13 T cell receptor beta chains sequenced from a single sample in a study of regulatory T cells in long-lasting Graves disease. Time point denoted: persistent/refractory GD, antithyroid drugs over 5 years with positive TRAb. From PBMCs, RNA was extracted and then used to make the TCR library. HTBI primers from iRepertoire and Arm-PCR of CDR3 regions yielded the TCR beta libraries. TCRdb independently ran MiXCR on the multiplex PCR reads; one entry per CDR3 protein. Of hundreds of thousands of distinct CDR3 sequences in the sample, 15% to 20% were seen once. This sample comprised peripheral blood mononuclear cells (PBMCs), obtained when the disease was refractory, from a patient treated with antithyroid drugs. The receptor set was obtained from a female donor with Graves disease.

The CDR3 protein is CASSLGPGRDNSPLHF. CDR3 bases: TGTGCCAGCAGCTTGGGGCCGGGACGGGATAATTCACCCCTCCACTTT. The rearrangement joins TRBV5-5 to TRBJ1-6; tentatively, D is TRBD1 (5 bases). V dropped 0 bases and J dropped 5 bases, with 12 bases sitting between them. CDR3 size: 16 residues. CDR1 is SGHKS, CDR2 YYEKEE, per germline (reference sequence).

In this sample, this clonotype turned up a few times. This chain uses TRBV11-2 with TRBJ2-7; D possibly uses TRBD1 or TRBD2 (5 bases each). Germline CDR1 reads SGHAT; CDR2 reads FQNNGV. Deletions cut 1 base from V and 6 bases from J, with 19 bases between. The CDR3 has 16 amino acids. This CDR3 reads CASSLAGSRVGSEQYF. CDR3 nucleotides: TGTGCCAGCAGCTTAGCAGGGAGCCGGGTGGGATCCGAGCAGTACTTC.

This clonotype was recorded at least ten times. The V call is TRBV6-1, the J call TRBJ2-7, with 10 bases matching TRBD2. The ends lost 4 bases at V and 4 bases at J; junction bases unmatched: 10. The V gene's germline CDR1 is MNHNS and CDR2 SASEGT. This CDR3 is built from 16 residues. CDR3 in amino acids: CASSAILAGEAYEQYF. Here the CDR3 DNA reads TGTGCCAGCAGTGCGATCCTAGCGGGAGAGGCTTACGAGCAGTACTTC.

The chain couples TRBV19 to TRBJ1-1; no reliable D call. The V gene lost 1 base and the J gene lost 0 bases, with 3 bases spanning the gap. The CDR3 is 13 residues long. Germline V gene data show CDR1 as LNHDA and CDR2 as SQIVND (reference sequence). CDR3 sequence: CASSIVLNTEAFF. The CDR3 DNA is TGTGCCAGTAGTATAGTCCTGAACACTGAAGCTTTCTTT.

In nucleotides, the CDR3 is TGTGCCAGCAGCCAGATCATGACAGGCATCGAGTCCGGGGAGCTGTTTTTT. It encodes CASSQIMTGIESGELFF. The chain carries TRBV3-1 and TRBJ2-2; D perhaps matches TRBD1 (6 bases). CDR1 and CDR2 (germline): LGHDT, YNNKEL (reference sequence). This CDR3 is 17 amino acids long. Trimming removed 3 bases from V and 6 bases from J, with 20 bases in between.

The rearrangement uses TRBV20-1 and TRBJ1-2, with 11 bases aligning to TRBD1. The CDR3 loop spans 15 amino acids. V trimming: 6 bases; J trimming: 2 bases; junction bases outside the gene matches: 8. Germline CDR1 DFQATT, CDR2 SNEGSKA (reference sequence). The CDR3 nucleotides read TGCAGTGCCACGGACAGGGGGCGTGGGAACTATGGCTACACCTTC. This gives the protein CSATDRGRGNYGYTF.

The genes are TRBV7-8 and TRBJ1-5; D gene ambiguous. V was clipped by 3 bases and J by 2 bases, with 11 bases between them. CDR1 SGHVS and CDR2 FQNEAQ come from the germline V gene. This CDR3 has 15 amino acids. CDR3 DNA: TGTGCCAGCAGCTTTGACTCGTTCCGCAATCAGCCCCAGCATTTT. Its protein is CASSFDSFRNQPQHF.

At least ten counts were recorded for this clonotype. The chain has TRBV10-2 and TRBJ2-5; 9 positions agree with TRBD2. The CDR3 totals 15 residues. CDR1 and CDR2 from the germline V gene are WSHSY and SAAADI. The trim removed 7 bases at V and 5 bases at J, leaving 11 bases unmatched. The DNA for the CDR3 is TGCGCCAGCAATCGGGCGGGAGGGCCATGGGAGACCCAGTACTTC. This encodes CASNRAGGPWETQYF.

This clonotype was seen a handful of times. The V call is TRBV5-5, the J call TRBJ1-1; unclear D gene. V dropped 4 bases and J dropped 0 bases, with 16 bases sitting between them. The germline V gene encodes CDR1 SGHKS and CDR2 YYEKEE (reference sequence). The length of the CDR3 is 16 residues. This CDR3 reads CASSPPDIFMNTEAFF. CDR3 nucleotides: TGTGCCAGCAGCCCCCCTGACATTTTTATGAACACTGAAGCTTTCTTT.

This clonotype turned up a few times. J is TRBJ1-2 and V is TRBV9, with TRBD1 matching over 7 bases. The length of the CDR3 is 17 residues. V was pared by 0 bases and J by 3 bases, with 11 bases of the junction left unmatched. CDR1 is SGDLS and CDR2 is YYNGEE in the germline V gene. In DNA form, the CDR3 reads TGTGCCAGCAGCGTAGTAACACAGGGGAGCGTGGACTATGGCTACACCTTC. This encodes CASSVVTQGSVDYGYTF.

This clonotype was observed a few times. The J gene is TRBJ2-1, the V gene TRBV11-2, with D uncertain. The V end was cut by 6 bases, the J end by 6 bases, with 30 bases between. Germline CDR1 reads SGHAT; CDR2 reads FQNNGV. The CDR3 runs 19 residues. CDR3 nucleotides: TGTGCCAGCAGTTTTGGTCTTCCTTACAATTCTTTTAATCTCAATGAGCAGTTCTTC. Its protein is CASSFGLPYNSFNLNEQFF.

The chain carries TRBV20-1 and TRBJ1-1, with 7 positions matching TRBD1. CDR1 and CDR2 from the germline V gene are DFQATT and SNEGSKA (reference sequence). The CDR3 runs to 13 residues. Trimming at V came to 6 bases and at J to 0 bases, leaving 4 bases not matched to a gene. Here the CDR3 reads CSARGLMNTEAFF. CDR3 DNA sequence: TGCAGTGCAAGGGGGCTAATGAACACTGAAGCTTTCTTT.

V is TRBV10-3 and J is TRBJ2-7, with 9 positions matching TRBD1. This CDR3 has 13 amino acids. V was pared by 7 bases and J by 3 bases, with 4 bases of the junction left unmatched. Germline lookup yields CDR1 ENHRY and CDR2 SYGVKD. This chain's CDR3 is CAITGTGHYEQYF. The DNA of the CDR3 is TGTGCCATCACCGGGACAGGGCACTACGAGCAGTACTTC.